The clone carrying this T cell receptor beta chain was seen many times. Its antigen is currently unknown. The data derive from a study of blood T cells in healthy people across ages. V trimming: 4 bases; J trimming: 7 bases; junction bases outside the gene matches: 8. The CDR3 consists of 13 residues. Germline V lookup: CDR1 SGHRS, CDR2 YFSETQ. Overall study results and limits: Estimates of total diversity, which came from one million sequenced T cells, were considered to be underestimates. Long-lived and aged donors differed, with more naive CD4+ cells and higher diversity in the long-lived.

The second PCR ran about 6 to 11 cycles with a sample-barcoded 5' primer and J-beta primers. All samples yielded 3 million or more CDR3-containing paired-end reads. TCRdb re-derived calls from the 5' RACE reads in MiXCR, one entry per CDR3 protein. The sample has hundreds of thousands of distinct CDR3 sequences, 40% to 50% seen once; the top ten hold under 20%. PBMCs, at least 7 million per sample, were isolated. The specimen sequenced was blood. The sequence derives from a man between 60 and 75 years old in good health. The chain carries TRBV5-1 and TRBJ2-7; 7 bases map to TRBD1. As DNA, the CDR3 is TGCGCCAGCAGCCCGGGACAGACGACGGAGCAGTACTTC. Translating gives CASSPGQTTEQYF.